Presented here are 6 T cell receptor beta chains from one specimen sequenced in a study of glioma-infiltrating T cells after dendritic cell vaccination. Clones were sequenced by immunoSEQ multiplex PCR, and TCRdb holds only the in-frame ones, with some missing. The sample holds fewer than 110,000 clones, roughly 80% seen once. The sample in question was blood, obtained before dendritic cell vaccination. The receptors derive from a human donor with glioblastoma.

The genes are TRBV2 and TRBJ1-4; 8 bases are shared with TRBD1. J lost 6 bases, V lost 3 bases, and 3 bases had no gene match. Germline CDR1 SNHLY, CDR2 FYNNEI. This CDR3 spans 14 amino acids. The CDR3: CASSDQGADEKLFF. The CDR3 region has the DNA TGTGCCAGCAGTGATCAGGGGGCGGATGAAAAACTGTTTTTT.

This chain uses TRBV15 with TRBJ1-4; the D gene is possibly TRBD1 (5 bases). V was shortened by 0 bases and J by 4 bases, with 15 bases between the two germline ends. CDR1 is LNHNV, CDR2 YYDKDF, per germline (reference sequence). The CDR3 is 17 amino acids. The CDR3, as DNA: TGTGCCACCAGCAGAGACCCCGGGGGTCCGGTTAATGAAAAACTGTTTTTT. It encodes CATSRDPGGPVNEKLFF.

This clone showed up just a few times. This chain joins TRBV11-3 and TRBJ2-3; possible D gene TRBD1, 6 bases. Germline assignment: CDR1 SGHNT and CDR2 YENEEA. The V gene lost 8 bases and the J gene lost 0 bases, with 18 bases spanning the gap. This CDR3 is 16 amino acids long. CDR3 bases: TGTGCCAGCCTCCCCTGGGCAGGGGTGAGCACAGATACGCAGTATTTT. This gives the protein CASLPWAGVSTDTQYF.

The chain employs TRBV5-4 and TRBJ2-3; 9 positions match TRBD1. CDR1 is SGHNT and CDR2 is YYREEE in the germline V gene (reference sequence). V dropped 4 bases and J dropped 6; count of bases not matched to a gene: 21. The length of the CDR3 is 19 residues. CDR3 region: CASSPRFDWTGASLDTQYF. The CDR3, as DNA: TGTGCCAGCAGCCCTAGGTTCGACTGGACAGGGGCGTCCTTGGATACGCAGTATTTT.

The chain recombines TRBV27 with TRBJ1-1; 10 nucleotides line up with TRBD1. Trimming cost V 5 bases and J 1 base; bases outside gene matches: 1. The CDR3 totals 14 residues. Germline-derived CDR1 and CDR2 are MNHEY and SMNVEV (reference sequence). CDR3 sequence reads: CASSGDRGNTEAFF. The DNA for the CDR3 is TGTGCCAGCAGTGGGGACAGGGGGAACACTGAAGCTTTCTTT.

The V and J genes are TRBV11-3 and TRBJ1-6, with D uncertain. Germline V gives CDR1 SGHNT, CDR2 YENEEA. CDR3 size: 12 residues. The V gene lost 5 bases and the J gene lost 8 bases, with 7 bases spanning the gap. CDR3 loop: CASSGGHSPLHF. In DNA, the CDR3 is TGTGCCAGCAGCGGAGGTCATTCACCCCTCCACTTT.